These 27 T cell receptor beta chains were all obtained from the same sample, sequenced in a study of Ad26.COV2.S vaccination and SARS-CoV-2 variants. Assay used: immunoSEQ multiplex PCR; TCRdb lists only in-frame clones, some missing. The sample includes about 320,000 clones, roughly 88% of them seen just once. Treatment: 15 to 20 received Ad26.COV2.S at low or high dose, single or two shots; several received placebo; per-sample allocation not given. All samples were drawn on day 63, counting from the first vaccine or placebo injection. This sample comprised peripheral blood, obtained in a trial of Ad26.COV2.S vaccine versus placebo. The receptors come from a person between 18 and 65 years old who received the Ad26.COV2.S COVID-19 vaccine or a placebo.

This chain joins TRBV14 and TRBJ1-2, with 7 bases matching TRBD1. Trimming took 2 bases from V and 2 from J; bases not matched to a gene: 5. The CDR3 length is 15 residues. Per germline, CDR1 SGHDN and CDR2 FVKESK. As DNA, the CDR3 is TGTGCCAGCAGCCAAACAGGGGTCCTCAACTATGGCTACACCTTC. Translated: CASSQTGVLNYGYTF.

The V and J genes are TRBV20-1 and TRBJ2-5; D remains unclear. The CDR3 runs 11 residues. Germline V CDR1 and CDR2: DFQATT, SNEGSKA (reference sequence). Trimming took 3 bases from V and 6 from J, leaving 8 bases between them. The CDR3 sequence is CSASPPKTQYF. The CDR3 region has the DNA TGCAGTGCTAGTCCTCCAAAGACCCAGTACTTC.

The chain couples TRBV6-6 to TRBJ2-1; 12 positions match TRBD2. J was trimmed by 0 bases and V by 5 bases; bases with no gene match: 14. This CDR3 spans 20 amino acids. CDR1 MNHNY and CDR2 SVGAGI come from the germline V gene (reference sequence). In nucleotides, the CDR3 is TGTGCCAGCAGTCGGACTAGCGGGGAGATAACTCAGAGCTCCTACAATGAGCAGTTCTTC. Translating gives CASSRTSGEITQSSYNEQFF.

The chain couples TRBV2 to TRBJ1-2; D is possibly TRBD1 (6 bases). Germline V gene lookup returns CDR1 SNHLY and CDR2 FYNNEI. Trimming cost V 11 bases and J 5 bases, with 21 bases left between them. CDR3 size: 14 residues. This CDR3 is CAGYQQGIRYGYTF. CDR3 bases: TGTGCCGGTTATCAACAGGGAATTCGATATGGCTACACCTTC.

This clone was found a few times. V is TRBV19 and J is TRBJ1-2; D call uncertain. Germline lookup yields CDR1 LNHDA and CDR2 SQIVND (reference sequence). This CDR3 has 13 residues. Trimming pared 7 bases from V and 8 bases from J, leaving 17 bases between. The CDR3 nucleotides read TGTGCCAGTAAATGGAAGGGTGGTATAGGCTACACCTTC. Translating it yields CASKWKGGIGYTF.

The chain carries TRBV2 and TRBJ1-2; tentative D call: TRBD1 (5 bases). This CDR3 contains 16 residues. V dropped 1 base and J dropped 4 bases, with 16 bases sitting between them. Germline V lookup: CDR1 SNHLY, CDR2 FYNNEI. Here the CDR3 reads CASSEGDREGFYGYTF. The DNA for the CDR3 is TGTGCCAGCAGTGAAGGCGACCGGGAGGGGTTCTATGGCTACACCTTC.

The chain recombines TRBV11-3 with TRBJ2-3; 13 bases line up with TRBD2. CDR3 length equals 20 residues. CDR1 SGHNT and CDR2 YENEEA come from the germline V gene. V shed 4 bases and J 0 bases; nucleotides not matched to a gene: 13. The CDR3 DNA sequence: TGTGCCAGCAGCTCACCCGCCGGGACTAGCGGGACTCCTAGCACAGATACGCAGTATTTT. It yields the protein CASSSPAGTSGTPSTDTQYF.

The chain joins TRBV6-5 to TRBJ1-2; 8 bases line up with TRBD1. Unmatched junction bases numbered 8, after V lost 4 bases and J lost 4 bases. The CDR3 consists of 15 residues. The germline V gene has CDR1 MNHEY and CDR2 SVGAGI. CDR3: CASSFSQGAVYGYTF. CDR3 sequence (DNA): TGTGCCAGCAGTTTCTCCCAGGGGGCCGTCTATGGCTACACCTTC.

The chain links TRBV18 to TRBJ1-2; 10 bases agree with TRBD1. CDR1 and CDR2 from the germline V gene are KGHSH and LQKENI. V lost 2 bases and J lost 3; bases outside the gene matches: 6. This CDR3 spans 16 amino acids. The CDR3 is CASSPGQGGVDYGYTF. For the CDR3, the DNA is TGTGCCAGCTCACCAGGACAGGGGGGAGTCGACTATGGCTACACCTTC.

The chain links TRBV7-2 to TRBJ1-2, with TRBD1 matching 8 bases. The CDR3 covers 16 residues. The germline V gene has CDR1 SGHTA and CDR2 FQGNSA. V dropped 4 bases and J dropped 2; count of bases not matched to a gene: 9. The CDR3 region has the DNA TGTGCCAGCAGCTCCGGACAGGGTGGGAAAAACTATGGCTACACCTTC. Translation: CASSSGQGGKNYGYTF.

This chain links TRBV5-6 with TRBJ2-3; tentative D call: TRBD2 (6 bases). The CDR3 consists of 15 residues. The V gene lost 2 bases and the J gene lost 1 base, with 11 bases spanning the gap. Germline-derived CDR1 and CDR2 are SGHDT and YYEEEE. CDR3 amino acids: CASSFPAGGTDTQYF. The CDR3 DNA sequence: TGTGCCAGCAGCTTTCCAGCGGGCGGCACAGATACGCAGTATTTT.

CDR3 sequence: CASSQDTPVYTEAFF. DNA of the CDR3: TGCGCCAGCAGCCAAGATACCCCCGTTTACACTGAAGCTTTCTTT. This chain joins TRBV4-3 and TRBJ1-1; D is unclear. The length of the CDR3 is 15 residues. V dropped 0 bases and J dropped 3 bases, with 11 bases sitting between them. CDR1 is LGHNA and CDR2 is YSLEER in the germline V gene.

The chain couples TRBV10-3 to TRBJ2-5; 10 nucleotides match TRBD1. V lost 8 bases to trimming and J lost 5 bases; unmatched junction nucleotides: 8. CDR1 ENHRY and CDR2 SYGVKD come from the germline V gene. The CDR3 sequence is 14 residues long. The CDR3 region has the DNA TGTGCCATCGATCGGACAGGGGGTCAGGAGACCCAGTACTTC. Translating gives CAIDRTGGQETQYF.

The chain joins TRBV3-1 (or the pseudogene TRBV3-2) to TRBJ1-3; D is perhaps TRBD1 (5 bases). Germline V lookup: CDR1 LGHDT, CDR2 YNNKEL (reference sequence). Between the trimmed V and J ends, which lost 4 bases and 4 bases, there was a span of 11 bases. This CDR3 is built from 14 residues. CDR3 bases: TGTGCCAGCAGCCTTCAGGGAGCAGGAAACACCATATATTTT. Protein: CASSLQGAGNTIYF.

The V gene is TRBV11-2, the J gene TRBJ1-2, with no clear D. This CDR3 has 14 residues. Germline-derived CDR1 and CDR2 are SGHAT and FQNNGV. Trimming removed 1 base at V and 7 bases at J, with 13 bases between. The CDR3: CASSLVTGYGGYTF. The CDR3 nucleotides are TGTGCCAGCAGCTTAGTTACGGGTTACGGTGGCTACACCTTC. Variable domain in full (rest from reference TRBV11-2 and TRBJ1-2): EAGVAQSPRYKIIEKRQSVAFWCNPISGHATLYWYQQILGQGPKLLIQFQNNGVVDDSQLPKDRFSAERLKGVDSTLKIQPAKLEDSAVYLCASSLVTGYGGYTFGSGTRLTVV.

This rearrangement joins TRBV5-4 to TRBJ1-1; 7 bases fit TRBD1. The germline V gene has CDR1 SGHNT and CDR2 YYREEE (reference sequence). The J segment lost 0 bases and the V segment lost 4 bases, leaving 9 bases of the junction unmatched. This CDR3 region has 16 residues. This CDR3 is CASSAGQSLMNTEAFF. CDR3 DNA: TGTGCCAGCAGCGCGGGACAGTCTTTAATGAACACTGAAGCTTTCTTT. Variable domain in full (rest from reference TRBV5-4 and TRBJ1-1): ETGVTQSPTHLIKTRGQQVTLRCSSQSGHNTVSWYQQALGQGPQFIFQYYREEENGRGNFPPRFSGLQFPNYSSELNVNALELDDSALYLCASSAGQSLMNTEAFFGQGTRLTVV.

The CDR3 reads CASSPTSASGELFF. CDR3 bases: TGCGCCAGCAGCCCGACTAGCGCCTCCGGGGAGCTGTTTTTT. This chain uses TRBV5-1 with TRBJ2-2; 8 nucleotides align to TRBD2. Germline CDR1 is SGHRS and CDR2 is YFSETQ. J lost 6 bases, V lost 4 bases, and 5 bases had no gene match. This CDR3 has 14 amino acids.

The chain uses TRBV1 and TRBJ1-6; the table's TRBD1 call for D was not verified on the DNA. TRBV1 is listed as a pseudogene. There are 16 residues in the CDR3. The CDR3 protein is CTSSQTSRARNSPLHF. For the CDR3, the DNA is TGCACCAGCAGCCAGACCTCCAGGGCGCGTAATTCACCCCTCCACTTT.

The chain recombines TRBV18 with TRBJ2-7; D is undetermined. The V gene's germline CDR1 is KGHSH and CDR2 LQKENI. This CDR3 is built from 13 residues. V was cut by 4 bases and J by 3 bases, with 10 bases left in between. The DNA of the CDR3 is TGTGCCAGCTCACGAGGCACCTACTACGAGCAGTACGTC. Its protein product is CASSRGTYYEQYV.

The J gene is TRBJ2-5, the V gene TRBV9, with 16 bases identical to TRBD2. Germline loops: CDR1 SGDLS, CDR2 YYNGEE. Trimming removed 4 bases from V and 5 bases from J; junction bases left unmatched: 8. There are 17 residues in the CDR3. The CDR3 DNA reads as TGTGCCAGCAGCCCGGGACTAGCGGGGGGGCTGGGGGAGACCCAGTACTTC. Translation: CASSPGLAGGLGETQYF. The whole variable domain, remainder taken from reference TRBV9 and TRBJ2-5, is DSGVTQTPKHLITATGQRVTLRCSPRSGDLSVYWYQQSLDQGLQFLIQYYNGEERAKGNILERFSAQQFPDLHSELNLSSLELGDSALYFCASSPGLAGGLGETQYFGPGTRLLVL.

The V and J genes are TRBV4-2 and TRBJ1-4; D ambiguous. This CDR3 contains 15 residues. Germline CDR1 and CDR2: LGHNA and YNFKEQ. The V gene lost 1 base and the J gene lost 3 bases, with 9 bases spanning the gap. The CDR3 region is CASSQVGWANEKLFF. CDR3 coding DNA: TGTGCCAGCAGCCAAGTTGGTTGGGCTAATGAAAAACTGTTTTTT.

This sequence joins TRBV3-1 (or the pseudogene TRBV3-2) and TRBJ1-4, with TRBD1 as a possible D gene (6 bases). V gave up 0 bases and J gave up 8 bases, with 13 bases separating them. There are 15 residues in the CDR3. CDR1 is LGHDT and CDR2 is YNNKEL in the germline V gene (reference sequence). The CDR3 DNA is TGTGCCAGCAGCCAAGATTACGGGGGGCAGGAAAAACTGTTTTTT. It codes for CASSQDYGGQEKLFF.

This chain uses TRBV30 with TRBJ2-1; no reliable D call. In germline, CDR1 is GTSNPN, CDR2 SVGIG (reference sequence). The V end was cut by 3 bases, the J end by 0 bases, with 12 bases between. This CDR3 has 15 residues. The CDR3 protein is CAWSLGVNSYNEQFF. DNA of the CDR3: TGTGCCTGGAGCCTCGGCGTAAACTCCTACAATGAGCAGTTCTTC.

This sequence joins TRBV4-3 and TRBJ2-7; a possible D gene is TRBD2 (5 bases). The germline gives CDR1 LGHNA, CDR2 YSLEER. CDR3 size: 15 residues. Between the trimmed V and J ends, which lost 2 bases and 4 bases, there was a span of 15 bases. The CDR3 coding sequence is TGCGCCAGCAGCCAATGGGTGGAAGGGAGATACGAGCAGTACTTC. Protein: CASSQWVEGRYEQYF.

This rearrangement joins TRBV2 to TRBJ1-2; maybe TRBD1 (5 bases). The V gene lost 2 bases and the J gene lost 6 bases, with 16 bases spanning the gap. CDR1 SNHLY and CDR2 FYNNEI come from the germline V gene. The CDR3 loop spans 15 amino acids. In DNA form, the CDR3 reads TGTGCCAGCAGTGAAACAGGCGCAGCATCTCATGGCTACACCTTC. This sequence encodes CASSETGAASHGYTF. Complete variable domain (other parts from reference TRBV2 and TRBJ1-2): EPEVTQTPSHQVTQMGQEVILRCVPISNHLYFYWYRQILGQKVEFLVSFYNNEISEKSEIFDDQFSVERPDGSNFTLKIRSTKLEDSAMYFCASSETGAASHGYTFGSGTRLTVV.

This clone was picked up a small number of times. This sequence joins TRBV24-1 and TRBJ2-1, with D hard to call. V was cut by 5 bases and J by 5 bases, with 9 bases left in between. There are 13 residues in the CDR3. The germline CDR1 and CDR2 sequences are KGHDR and SFDVKD. CDR3 sequence: CATSAFGNNEQFF. In nucleotides, the CDR3 is TGTGCCACCAGTGCCTTTGGGAACAATGAGCAGTTCTTC.

The rearrangement links TRBV7-8 to TRBJ2-1; perhaps TRBD2 as D (7 bases). This CDR3 has 17 residues. Germline CDR1 SGHVS, CDR2 FQNEAQ. Deletions cut 5 bases from V and 7 bases from J, with 24 bases between. This CDR3 reads CASSRVAGRGLFNEQFF. For the CDR3, the DNA is TGTGCCAGCAGCCGAGTCGCTGGGCGGGGGCTCTTTAATGAGCAGTTCTTC.